This TCR beta chain was identified during a study of cytomegalovirus exposure and HLA in healthy donors. Study-level background: Unique TCR beta sequences numbering approximately 120 million came from about 180 million T cells in an earlier analysis. Early on, a data release was issued that held tens of millions of unique TCRs from HLA-typed donors. Regarding the study as a whole: In most subjects, TCR beta sequences reportedly gave accurate predictions of HLA-A and HLA-B alleles.

Of note for this clone: What it recognizes is unknown. One end of the junction fails to match germline, which may point to a read error.

PCR was performed using 60 Vbeta and 13 Jbeta primers. Original analysis: The count from a later analysis was some 81 million unique TCR beta chains, around 11 million of them shared. Some clones are missing from TCRdb's copy, which holds only in-frame ones; the method was immunoSEQ multiplex PCR. V, J and clone size are those of that table, while D and trimming were read from the DNA. In the table there are approximately 200,000 clones, nearly 80% of which are singletons. Germline-derived CDR1 and CDR2 are SEHNR and FQNEAQ (reference sequence). The CDR3 has 18 amino acids. Sequencing was carried out using PBMCs. The TCR was taken from a man aged 18 to 30 in good health and CMV-seronegative. The rearrangement links TRBV7-9 to TRBJ2-7, with 12 bases fitting TRBD1. The CDR3 sequence: CSSSLAPWDRGRDYEQYF. Written as DNA, the CDR3 is TGTTCCAGCAGCTTAGCCCCCTGGGACAGGGGGCGCGACTACGAGCAGTACTTC. Supplemented by reference TRBV7-9 and TRBJ2-7, the full variable domain reads DTGVSQNPRHKITKRGQNVTFRCDPISEHNRLYWYRQTLGQGPEFLTYFQNEAQLEKSRLLSDRFSAERPKGSFSTLEIQRTEQGDSAMYLCSSSLAPWDRGRDYEQYFGPGTRLTVT.